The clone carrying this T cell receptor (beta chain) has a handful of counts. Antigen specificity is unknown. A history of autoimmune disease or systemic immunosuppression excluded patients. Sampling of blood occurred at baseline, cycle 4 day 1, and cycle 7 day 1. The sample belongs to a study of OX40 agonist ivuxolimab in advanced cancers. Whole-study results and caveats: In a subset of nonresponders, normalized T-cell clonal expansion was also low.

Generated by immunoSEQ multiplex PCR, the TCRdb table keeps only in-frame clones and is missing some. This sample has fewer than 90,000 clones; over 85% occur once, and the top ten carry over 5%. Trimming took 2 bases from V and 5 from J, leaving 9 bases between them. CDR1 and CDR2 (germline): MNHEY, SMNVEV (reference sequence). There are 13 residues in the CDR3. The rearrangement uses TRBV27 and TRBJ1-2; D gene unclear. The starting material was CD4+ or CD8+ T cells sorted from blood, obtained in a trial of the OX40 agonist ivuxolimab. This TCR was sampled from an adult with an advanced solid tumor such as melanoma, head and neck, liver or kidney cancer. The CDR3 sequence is CASSLKLGYGYTF. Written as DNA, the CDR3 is TGTGCCAGCAGTTTAAAGTTGGGTTATGGCTACACCTTC.